The sample holds many counts of the clone carrying this T cell receptor (beta chain). The data are from a study of HIV-infected patients and healthy controls. The repertoire came from unfractionated whole blood and reflected all unsorted peripheral T cells. cDNA was made from about 500 ng RNA using alpha and beta constant primers. Separate chain-specific third strand synthesis with multiplexing indices produced the alpha and beta libraries. TCRdb re-called the 5' RACE reads through MiXCR, storing one row per CDR3 protein. The repertoire consists of fewer than 6,500 distinct CDR3 sequences, with under 30% occurring once and the leading ten covering around 23%. This CDR3 has 13 residues. Trimming pared 2 bases from V and 1 base from J, leaving 5 bases between. Germline loops: CDR1 SEHNR, CDR2 FQNEAQ (reference sequence).

This rearrangement joins TRBV7-9 to TRBJ1-2; D not resolved. This clonotype was sampled from an adult with HIV infection. The starting material was blood, obtained before antiretroviral therapy. CDR3 sequence (DNA): TGTGCCAGCAGCTTATGGGATAACTATGGCTACACCTTC. It is translated as CASSLWDNYGYTF. Supplemented by reference TRBV7-9 and TRBJ1-2, the full variable domain reads DTGVSQNPRHKITKRGQNVTFRCDPISEHNRLYWYRQTLGQGPEFLTYFQNEAQLEKSRLLSDRFSAERPKGSFSTLEIQRTEQGDSAMYLCASSLWDNYGYTFGSGTRLTVV.